Following are 6 T cell receptor beta chains from one sample sequenced in a study of early T cells in non-severe SARS-CoV-2 infection. TCRdb re-derived calls from the 5' RACE reads in MiXCR, one entry per CDR3 protein. The sample lists tens of thousands of distinct CDR3 sequences, 4.5% to 7.5% occurring once. Material for sequencing was whole blood. The source of these receptors is an adult who was a healthcare worker with PCR-confirmed SARS-CoV-2 infection or an uninfected control (not recorded which).

This clonotype was picked up many times. V is TRBV30 and J is TRBJ1-2, with TRBD1 identical over 9 bases. CDR1 GTSNPN and CDR2 SVGIG come from the germline V gene (reference sequence). The CDR3 is 13 amino acids. The V and J ends lost 8 bases and 7 bases, in that order; junction bases with no gene match: 11. CDR3 coding DNA: TGTGCCACCTCTCCGGACAGGGGTGGTGGCTACACCTTC. This sequence encodes CATSPDRGGGYTF. The full variable domain, in which reference TRBV30 and TRBJ1-2 provide the parts outside the CDR3, is SQTIHQWPATLVQPVGSPLSLECTVEGTSNPNLYWYRQAAGRGLQLLFYSVGIGQISSEVPQNLSASRPQDRQFILSSKKLLLSDSGFYLCATSPDRGGGYTFGSGTRLTVV.

The chain recombines TRBV6-1 with TRBJ2-2; D possibly corresponds to TRBD1 (5 bases). V was shortened by 10 bases and J by 6 bases, with 21 bases between the two germline ends. The CDR3 extends over 15 amino acids. Germline-derived CDR1 and CDR2 are MNHNS and SASEGT. CDR3 bases: TGTGCCATCCGACGGAAGGGGATCGGAGCCGGGGAGCTGTTTTTT. It codes for CAIRRKGIGAGELFF.

This clonotype has a count of ten or more. The J gene is TRBJ1-5, the V gene TRBV12-3 or TRBV12-4, with 10 bases fitting TRBD1. The CDR3 runs 15 residues. V was clipped by 4 bases and J by 4 bases; unmatched bases: 4. CDR3 amino acids: CASSSRTGGNQPQHF. DNA for the CDR3: TGTGCCAGCAGTTCCAGGACAGGGGGGAATCAGCCCCAGCATTTT.

This clonotype was seen repeatedly, ten times or more. The V gene is TRBV20-1, the J gene TRBJ2-1; D tentatively fits TRBD1 or TRBD2 (6 bases each). Trimming shortened V by 7 bases and J by 9 bases, and 13 bases separated the two germline ends. There are 11 residues in the CDR3. Germline loops: CDR1 DFQATT, CDR2 SNEGSKA (reference sequence). CDR3: CSGGLAREQFF. The CDR3 DNA reads as TGCAGTGGGGGGCTAGCGCGTGAGCAGTTCTTC.

Concerning this clonotype: A much bigger clone sits one base away, suggesting this may be a read error. The J gene is TRBJ2-3, the V gene TRBV29-1; D is unresolved. CDR1 is SQVTM, CDR2 ANQGSEA, per germline. The CDR3 runs to 11 residues. This CDR3 reads CGANAGDTQYF. As DNA, the CDR3 is TGCGGCGCCAATGCCGGAGATACGCAGTATTTT.

This clonotype appeared many times. This chain uses TRBV29-1 with TRBJ2-5, with D tentatively TRBD1 or TRBD2 (6 bases each). The CDR3 totals 11 residues. V dropped 5 bases and J dropped 9 bases, with 13 bases sitting between them. CDR1 SQVTM and CDR2 ANQGSEA come from the germline V gene. CDR3 sequence: CSVSGEGAQYF. DNA for the CDR3: TGCAGCGTTTCGGGAGAGGGGGCCCAGTACTTC.